This passage covers 6 T cell receptor beta chains from one sample sequenced in a study of cytomegalovirus exposure and HLA in healthy donors. With 60 Vbeta and 13 Jbeta primers, the PCR was carried out. The repertoire was sequenced with immunoSEQ multiplex PCR; TCRdb's copy has only in-frame clones and lacks some. The sample shows roughly 76,000 clones, 79% of them seen only once. Material for sequencing was PBMCs. These TCRs come from a man aged 25-40 years in good health and CMV-seronegative.

This clone was counted a few times. This chain uses TRBV6-5 with TRBJ1-6; 8 nucleotides agree with TRBD1. V lost 4 bases and J lost 9; bases outside the gene matches: 5. The germline CDR1 and CDR2 sequences are MNHEY and SVGAGI. The CDR3 is 14 residues long. CDR3 loop: CASSWTGYGSPLHF. In DNA form, the CDR3 reads TGTGCCAGCAGTTGGACAGGGTATGGTTCACCCCTCCACTTT.

This clone was picked up a small number of times. V gene TRBV5-1 combines with J gene TRBJ1-6; a possible D gene is TRBD1 (5 bases). This CDR3 region has 14 residues. V gave up 4 bases and J gave up 1 base, with 6 bases separating them. Germline V lookup: CDR1 SGHRS, CDR2 YFSETQ. CDR3 coding DNA: TGCGCCAGCAGCCGGACATCCTATAATTCACCCCTCCACTTT. Protein sequence: CASSRTSYNSPLHF. Drawing the rest from reference TRBV5-1 and TRBJ1-6, the complete variable domain is KAGVTQTPRYLIKTRGQQVTLSCSPISGHRSVSWYQQTPGQGLQFLFEYFSETQRNKGNFPGRFSGRQFSNSRSEMNVSTLELGDSALYLCASSRTSYNSPLHFGNGTRLTVT.

The V and J genes are TRBV5-8 and TRBJ2-5, with 9 bases lining up with TRBD1. Near its end, the DNA agrees better with TRBJ2-7, so the J call may be wrong. The CDR3 spans 14 residues. CDR1 and CDR2 (germline): SGHTS, YDEGEE. CDR3 nucleotide sequence: TGTGCCAGCAGCTTGGTGGGACAGGGCTACGAGCAGTACTTC. This encodes CASSLVGQGYEQYF.

J is TRBJ1-5 and V is TRBV19; possibly TRBD1 for D (5 bases). The V gene's germline CDR1 is LNHDA and CDR2 SQIVND (reference sequence). Trimming shortened V by 3 bases and J by 5 bases, and 11 bases separated the two germline ends. The CDR3 runs 14 residues. The CDR3 nucleotides read TGTGCCAGTAGTATTGGGGGGGAACATCAGCCCCAGCATTTT. As protein: CASSIGGEHQPQHF.

This chain links TRBV4-3 with TRBJ1-5; D not resolved. V lost 1 base and J lost 6, with 7 bases in between. Germline CDR1 and CDR2: LGHNA and YSLEER. The CDR3 is 13 amino acids. CDR3 residues: CASSQVAGQPQHF. Written as DNA, the CDR3 is TGCGCCAGCAGCCAAGTGGCGGGTCAGCCCCAGCATTTT.

This clone was detected a few times. The chain is built from TRBV27 and TRBJ1-1; the D gene is possibly TRBD1 (5 bases). Germline V CDR1 and CDR2: MNHEY, SMNVEV (reference sequence). V gave up 3 bases and J gave up 8 bases, with 13 bases separating them. The CDR3 is 13 amino acids. The chain's CDR3 is CASSFLREGEAFF. The DNA of the CDR3 is TGTGCCAGCAGTTTTCTTCGGGAGGGGGAAGCTTTCTTT.